This TCR beta chain came from a study of blood T cell repertoires in COVID-19. Study-level information: From the United States, Italy and Spain came samples of acute and convalescent COVID-19.

TCRdb keeps only in-frame clones here, not all; method: immunoSEQ multiplex PCR. The sample carries some 200,000 clones, 88% recorded once. This CDR3 is 14 amino acids long. Per the germline V gene, CDR1 is LNHDA and CDR2 is SQIVND (reference sequence). Germline trimming cut 9 bases from V and 4 bases from J; bases unmatched to any gene: 9. Sequenced sample: peripheral blood. This sequence joins TRBV19 and TRBJ1-5, with 7 bases fitting TRBD1. The sequence was collected from a man aged 40-49 years with active or convalescent COVID-19. This CDR3 is CASQMTGPNQPQHF. For the CDR3, the DNA is TGTGCCAGCCAGATGACAGGGCCTAATCAGCCCCAGCATTTT.